Listed below are T cell receptor beta chains from one sample, sequenced in a study of T cell responses to AZD1222 COVID-19 vaccine. Some clones are missing from TCRdb's copy, which holds only in-frame ones; the method was immunoSEQ multiplex PCR. The table records about 140,000 clones, roughly 92% of them present only once. The sample in question was peripheral blood, obtained 28 days after the second AZD1222 dose. Receptors were obtained from an adult who received the AZD1222 COVID-19 vaccine. Each CDR3 is given with its conserved first and last residue. Fields, in order: V gene, J gene, D gene, CDR3 length, clone size, CDR3 DNA, CDR3 protein. The D gene is left open where the match is weak. A clone size is listed for some rows: how often the clone was seen (once, few, many), or a class if it is expanded.

TRBV9	TRBJ2-5	TRBD2	14	.	TGTGCCAGCAGCGGTAGCGGGGGAGCAGAAACCCAGTACTTC	CASSGSGGAETQYF
TRBV2	TRBJ2-2	.	12	few	TGTGCCAGCGGACGGAACACCGGGGAGCTGTTTTTT	CASGRNTGELFF
TRBV27	TRBJ1-6	.	16	.	TGTGCCAGCAGCCCCAATGGGTACTGGAGGAACTCACCCCTCCACTTT	CASSPNGYWRNSPLHF
TRBV29-1	TRBJ2-1	.	12	.	TGCAGCGTTGAGGGGACGGCCGAGACAGAGTTCTTC	CSVEGTAETEFF
TRBV19	TRBJ1-2	.	11	.	TGTGCCAGTAGGGAGGGCTATGGCTACACCTTC	CASREGYGYTF
TRBV3-1/TRBV3-2	TRBJ1-1	TRBD1	15	.	TGTGCCAGCAGCTGGACAGGGGAGACGGGCACTGAAGCTTTCTTT	CASSWTGETGTEAFF
TRBV27	TRBJ2-7	TRBD1	16	.	TGTGCCAGCAGTTTTATGATAGGGACAGGGGACCACGAGCAGTACTTC	CASSFMIGTGDHEQYF
TRBV20-1	TRBJ1-2	.	11	.	TGCAGTGCACGTGTTTGGGGGGGCTACACCTTC	CSARVWGGYTF
TRBV4-3	TRBJ2-7	.	13	.	TGCGCCAGCAGCCAAGAGGGTGGGTACGAGCAGTACTTC	CASSQEGGYEQYF
TRBV7-9	TRBJ1-1	.	13	.	TGTGCCAGCAGCTTACAGGGCAGCACTGAAGCTTTCTTT	CASSLQGSTEAFF
TRBV10-2	TRBJ1-1	.	14	once	TGCGCCAGCAGCGGGGGCCTTGGGGACACTGAAGCTTTCTTT	CASSGGLGDTEAFF
TRBV18	TRBJ1-4	TRBD1	17	once	TGTGCCAGCTCAGAGGGACAGGGGCCGACAACTAATGAAAAACTGTTTTTT	CASSEGQGPTTNEKLFF
TRBV15	TRBJ2-5	.	13	.	TGTGCCACCAGCGTGTCGGGCGGGGAGACCCAGTACTTC	CATSVSGGETQYF
TRBV2	TRBJ1-3	.	13	once	TGTGCCAGCAGTGAGGGGGCTGGAAACACCATATATTTT	CASSEGAGNTIYF
TRBV6-1	TRBJ2-4	.	17	.	TGTGCCAGCAGTGAAGTTTATGGGGTGGGGGCCAAAAACATTCAGTACTTC	CASSEVYGVGAKNIQYF
TRBV5-1	TRBJ1-6	TRBD1	15	.	TGCGCCAGCACCCGAACAGGGGATCCTAATTCACCCCTCCACTTT	CASTRTGDPNSPLHF
TRBV5-5	TRBJ1-1	.	13	.	TGTGCCAGCAGCTCGGGGGTCGGTACTGAAGCTTTCTTT	CASSSGVGTEAFF
TRBV21-1	TRBJ2-2	.	19	.	TGTGCCAGCAGCAAAGGGGCACTAGCGGGGGGGCCTAGGACCGGGGAGCTGTTTTTT	CASSKGALAGGPRTGELFF
TRBV9	TRBJ2-1	.	12	.	TGTGCCAGCAGCCTGCGCTCGAATGAGCAGTTCTTC	CASSLRSNEQFF
TRBV29-1	TRBJ1-2	.	14	once	TGCAGCGTTGACCCCCTCGCCGCGAGAGAAGGCTACACCTTC	CSVDPLAAREGYTF
TRBV29-1	TRBJ1-2	.	12	.	TGCAGCGTTGAAGACAGGGGCTATGGCTACACCTTC	CSVEDRGYGYTF
TRBV9	TRBJ2-7	.	12	.	TGTGCCGGACTACAGGGGCTCTACGAGCAGTACTTC	CAGLQGLYEQYF
TRBV19	TRBJ2-7	.	13	.	TGTGCCGGTAGACGGATTGTGTCCTACGAGCAGTACTTC	CAGRRIVSYEQYF
TRBV9	TRBJ1-1	.	16	.	TGTGCCAGCAGCGTAGCTGGGGGGGACTTGAACACTGAAGCTTTCTTT	CASSVAGGDLNTEAFF
TRBV20-1	TRBJ1-1	.	11	once	TGCAGTGCTGGGCAGCTCGGGCAGGCTTTCTTT	CSAGQLGQAFF
TRBV6-2/TRBV6-3	TRBJ1-1	.	14	.	TGTGCCAGCAGTTCGATTACAGCAGAAGAAGAAGCTTTCTTT	CASSSITAEEEAFF
TRBV5-1	TRBJ1-1	.	15	.	TGCGCCAGCAGCTTCCTAGCAGAACCTAACACTGAAGCTTTCTTT	CASSFLAEPNTEAFF
TRBV27	TRBJ2-1	.	13	.	TGTGCCAGCAGTTCGATGACGGGCAATGAGCAGTTCTTC	CASSSMTGNEQFF
TRBV6-1	TRBJ2-7	.	13	.	TGTGCCAGCAGTGAATGGGGGAGCTACGAGCAGTACTTC	CASSEWGSYEQYF
TRBV29-1	TRBJ2-1	TRBD2	14	.	TGCAGCGTTGTAGGGACTAGCGTCTACAATGAGCAGTTCTTC	CSVVGTSVYNEQFF
TRBV19	TRBJ1-1	.	15	.	TGTGCCAGTAGTCCCTTCTCAGCATTGAACACTGAAGCTTTCTTT	CASSPFSALNTEAFF
TRBV28	TRBJ1-4	TRBD1	14	.	TGTGCCAGCAGGGAAACAGGGGGCTGGGGGAAACTGTTTTTT	CASRETGGWGKLFF
TRBV19	TRBJ2-7	.	15	.	TGTGCCAGTAGTATTCTCTCGGGCCCTGCCTACGAGCAGTACTTC	CASSILSGPAYEQYF